These 22 T cell receptor beta chains were all obtained from the same sample, sequenced in a study of tumor-infiltrating lymphocytes in primary liver carcinoma. Each 20-30 mg portion of unsorted bulk tissue served as the source for co-extraction of RNA and DNA. A primer in the constant region served to generate TCR beta cDNA from 500 to 600 ng of total RNA. Modified slightly, ARM-PCR produced TCR beta libraries over three nested multiplex PCR rounds. The two initial PCR rounds, roughly 9 cycles each, used TRBV1-TRBV30 forward and C-beta reverse primers. Using its own MiXCR run on the multiplex PCR reads, TCRdb lists one record per CDR3 protein. There are roughly 70,000 distinct CDR3 sequences in the sample; about three quarters occur only once, and about 40% lies in the top ten. Sequencing was carried out using liver tumor tissue from sampling region 4. Subset specified: tumor region T4, right-lateral pole. The receptors come from a man aged 40-49 years with primary liver carcinoma and hepatitis B virus infection.

The rearrangement links TRBV11-2 to TRBJ1-5; D remains unclear. The germline V gene encodes CDR1 SGHAT and CDR2 FQNNGV. Trimming shortened V by 2 bases and J by 5 bases, and 7 bases separated the two germline ends. The CDR3 runs to 13 residues. The CDR3 reads CASSLRSDQPQHF. The CDR3 DNA sequence: TGTGCCAGCAGCTTAAGGAGCGATCAGCCCCAGCATTTT.

This clonotype was seen repeatedly, ten times or more. The junction departs from germline at one end; a sequencing error may be responsible. The chain couples TRBV14 to TRBJ2-6, with D perhaps TRBD1 or TRBD2 (5 bases each). Germline CDR1 reads SGHDN; CDR2 reads FVKESK. There are 16 residues in the CDR3. In nucleotides, the CDR3 is TGTGCCAGCAGCTCCACCCAGACGGGGCACGCCAACGTCCCGACTTTC. Translation: CASSSTQTGHANVPTF.

In regard to this clonotype: This likely comes from a read error, as the CDR3 has no conserved phenylalanine or tryptophan at its end. The chain links TRBV11-3 to TRBJ1-5; 7 bases align to TRBD1. The V gene end was trimmed by 4 bases and the J gene end by 6 bases; junction bases not matched to a gene: 9. Per germline, CDR1 SGHNT and CDR2 YENEEA. The CDR3 contains 15 residues. Here the CDR3 reads CASSSDQGVAQPQHL. CDR3 nucleotide sequence: TGTGCCAGCAGCTCAGATCAGGGGGTGGCTCAGCCCCAGCATTTG.

For this clonotype: This is likely a read error, given that the CDR3 carries no conserved phenylalanine or tryptophan at its end. The CDR3 DNA reads TGTGCCAGCAGCGACCTGGGGGCTAGCGGGACAGATACGCAGTATATT. Amino acid sequence: CASSDLGASGTDTQYI. The genes are TRBV12-3 or TRBV12-4 and TRBJ2-3, with 8 bases identical to TRBD2. Trimming took 6 bases from V and 3 from J; bases not matched to a gene: 11. The CDR3 length is 16 residues.

J is TRBJ2-1 and V is TRBV29-1, with TRBD1 identical over 7 bases. V was pared by 2 bases and J by 8 bases, with 15 bases of the junction left unmatched. Germline V gene data show CDR1 as SQVTM and CDR2 as ANQGSEA. The CDR3 totals 16 residues. CDR3 residues: CSVEKAQDRSIDEQFF. The CDR3 DNA sequence: TGCAGCGTTGAAAAAGCCCAGGACAGGTCAATCGATGAGCAGTTCTTC.

This clonotype is a singleton in its sample. A junction boundary mismatches the germline segment, possibly from a read error. The V gene is TRBV11-2, the J gene TRBJ2-2; possible D gene TRBD2, 6 bases. Germline-derived CDR1 and CDR2 are SGHAT and FQNNGV. The CDR3 has 15 amino acids. The CDR3 sequence: CASGFAGPNTGELFF. CDR3 coding DNA: TGTGCCAGCGGCTTTGCGGGACCGAACACTGGGGAGCTGTTTTTT.

Comment on this clonotype: A read error may be the cause here, since a much bigger clone is one base away. The chain carries TRBV11-2 and TRBJ2-4; D is possibly TRBD1 or TRBD2 (5 bases each). Germline V gene lookup returns CDR1 SGHAT and CDR2 FQNNGV. V was shortened by 3 bases and J by 4 bases, with 10 bases between the two germline ends. The CDR3 has 14 residues. The CDR3 is CASSLTGPKNIQYF. In nucleotides, the CDR3 is TGTGCCAGCAGCTTGACGGGACCGAAAAACATTCAGTACTTC.

This clonotype was seen repeatedly, ten times or more. The chain uses TRBV6-5 and TRBJ2-1; D is perhaps TRBD2 (6 bases). Trimming shortened V by 6 bases and J by 2 bases, and 11 bases separated the two germline ends. Germline V gene sequence: CDR1 MNHEY, CDR2 SVGAGI. The CDR3 is 14 amino acids. Written as DNA, the CDR3 is TGTGCCAGCAGAGAGGCGGGACCCTACAATGAGCAGTTCTTC. It codes for CASREAGPYNEQFF.

On this clonotype: Compared with germline, one end of the junction differs, possibly owing to a read error. V and J are TRBV10-3 and TRBJ2-7; 10 positions agree with TRBD1. CDR1 is ENHRY and CDR2 is SYGVKD in the germline V gene. The CDR3 runs to 14 residues. The CDR3 sequence: CTITGQGGSYEQYF. The DNA of the CDR3 is TGTACCATCACTGGACAGGGGGGATCCTACGAGCAGTACTTC.

V usage is TRBV29-1 and J usage is TRBJ1-1; possibly TRBD1 for D (6 bases). From germline, CDR1 is SQVTM and CDR2 ANQGSEA. The CDR3 is 16 residues long. V was pared by 2 bases and J by 0 bases, with 16 bases between. This CDR3 is CSVEYGGQPLNTEAFF. CDR3 in DNA: TGCAGCGTTGAATATGGGGGCCAACCTTTGAACACTGAAGCTTTCTTT.

Regarding this clonotype: The junction departs from the called germline gene at one end, perhaps through a read error. This sequence joins TRBV4-1 and TRBJ1-1; D is uncertain. The germline V gene has CDR1 MGHRA and CDR2 YSYEKL. This CDR3 has 16 amino acids. CDR3 DNA: TGCGCAAGCAGCCAAAAAGGGTGCGTACAGTGGACTGAAGCTTTCTTT. It is translated as CASSQKGCVQWTEAFF.

Only one count was recorded for this clonotype. A much larger clone differs by one base, so this may be a read error. The CDR3 ends on some other residue instead of the conserved phenylalanine or tryptophan, so this is likely a read error. The chain combines TRBV2 with TRBJ2-1, with no clear D. This CDR3 spans 14 amino acids. Germline loops: CDR1 SNHLY, CDR2 FYNNEI. The V and J ends lost 4 bases and 7 bases respectively, with 14 bases between them. CDR3 sequence: CASSGRVNLNEQFL. The CDR3 DNA reads TGTGCCAGCAGTGGTAGAGTAAATTTGAATGAGCAGTTCTTA.

With regard to this clonotype: At one boundary the junction diverges from the germline segment, which might be a read error. This chain joins TRBV6-5 and TRBJ1-5, with TRBD1 identical over 9 bases. The germline V gene encodes CDR1 MNHEY and CDR2 SVGAGI. CDR3 length equals 14 residues. CDR3 DNA sequence: TGTGCCAGCAGCTGGGACAGGGACGGTCAGCCTCAGCATTTT. It specifies CASSWDRDGQPQHF.

This clonotype was observed at least ten times. The V and J genes are TRBV29-1 and TRBJ2-1; 13 positions agree with TRBD2. Trimming at V came to 6 bases and at J to 9 bases, leaving 8 bases not matched to a gene. Germline-derived CDR1 and CDR2 are SQVTM and ANQGSEA. This CDR3 spans 14 amino acids. Here the CDR3 reads CSVAGLAGRVEQFF. CDR3 nucleotides: TGCAGCGTGGCGGGACTAGCGGGAAGGGTTGAGCAGTTCTTC.

As regards this clonotype: Sequence at one end of the junction differs from germline and may be a read error. The chain is built from TRBV29-1 and TRBJ2-5, with a possible D match to TRBD1 (6 bases). The CDR3 has 13 residues. Germline V gene data show CDR1 as SQVTM and CDR2 as ANQGSEA. Here the CDR3 DNA reads TGCAGCGTTGATGGGACACCCAAAGAGACCCAGTGCTTC. Protein product: CSVDGTPKETQCF.

This clonotype was counted between two and nine times. This may come from a read error, since a much larger clone is one base off. This CDR3 fails to terminate in the conserved phenylalanine or tryptophan, so it likely reflects a read error. This sequence joins TRBV5-4 and TRBJ1-1; a weak D match, TRBD1 (6 bases). The CDR3 covers 16 residues. Germline V CDR1 and CDR2: SGHNT, YYREEE (reference sequence). Trimming cost V 0 bases and J 1 base, with 13 bases left between them. The CDR3 protein is CASSLGRGGTNTEAFL. The CDR3 region has the DNA TGTGCCAGCAGCTTGGGTCGAGGGGGGACGAACACTGAAGCTTTCCTT.

Regarding this clonotype: This sequence may be a read error, since a much larger clone differs from it by one base. The V call is TRBV12-3 or TRBV12-4, the J call TRBJ2-1; TRBD2 matches at 10 bases. Germline trimming cut 2 bases from V and 5 bases from J; bases unmatched to any gene: 6. This CDR3 is 16 amino acids long. DNA of the CDR3: TGTGCCAGCAGTTTATTTGTGCTAGCGGGGGACAATGAGCAGTTCTTC. Encoded protein: CASSLFVLAGDNEQFF.

With respect to this clonotype: This CDR3 fails to terminate in the conserved phenylalanine or tryptophan, so it likely reflects a read error. The V gene is TRBV6-2 or TRBV6-3, the J gene TRBJ2-5; 12 nucleotides match TRBD2. From germline, CDR1 is MNHEY and CDR2 SVGEGT. The CDR3 extends over 16 amino acids. CDR3: CTSSSTSGRLGETQYL. CDR3 DNA: TGTACCAGCAGTTCAACTAGCGGGAGGTTGGGAGAGACCCAGTACCTC.

A note on this clonotype: A read error may account for a junction end that differs from germline. CDR3: CASSQTPSGNQETQYF. The CDR3, as DNA: TGTGCCAGTAGCCAAACTCCTAGCGGAAACCAAGAGACCCAATACTTC. This sequence joins TRBV11-2 and TRBJ2-5; 7 positions match TRBD2. Looked up from germline, CDR1 is SGHAT and CDR2 is FQNNGV. The CDR3 sequence is 16 residues long.

With regard to this clonotype: A much larger clone is a single base away; this may be a read error. The chain is built from TRBV29-1 and TRBJ1-1, with unresolved D. The CDR3 is 12 residues long. Germline V gene data show CDR1 as SQVTM and CDR2 as ANQGSEA. CDR3: CSVVTANTDAFF. The CDR3 bases are TGCAGCGTGGTAACAGCTAACACTGATGCTTTCTTT.

Concerning this clonotype: At one end the junction does not follow the germline gene, possibly because of a read error. V usage is TRBV6-1 and J usage is TRBJ1-5; D possibly corresponds to TRBD1 (6 bases). This CDR3 has 14 residues. Per the germline V gene, CDR1 is MNHNS and CDR2 is SASEGT. The CDR3, as DNA: TGTGCCTGCAGTGAGGGGGAACCGGATCAGTCCCAGCATTTT. It translates to CACSEGEPDQSQHF.

Here the CDR3 reads CASSQERSKTFF. CDR3 sequence (DNA): TGCGCCAGCAGCCAGGAACGGTCTAAAACTTTCTTT. The chain has TRBV4-3 and TRBJ1-1, with no clear D. Germline CDR1 LGHNA, CDR2 YSLEER. The CDR3 extends over 12 amino acids. Trimming shortened V by 3 bases and J by 12 bases, and 14 bases separated the two germline ends.